One and the same sample provided the 31 T cell receptor beta chains below, sequenced in a study of cytomegalovirus exposure and HLA in healthy donors. TCRdb's copy holds only in-frame clones and misses some; the assay was immunoSEQ multiplex PCR. The data contain 300,000 or so clones, approximately 88% of them singletons. Sequencing used PBMCs. These receptors were obtained from a man under 40 in good health and CMV-seronegative.

V usage is TRBV7-9 and J usage is TRBJ1-1, with D perhaps TRBD1 (6 bases). The CDR3 consists of 13 residues. Germline lookup yields CDR1 SEHNR and CDR2 FQNEAQ (reference sequence). V lost 6 bases to trimming and J lost 0 bases, with 8 bases between them. The CDR3 sequence is CASRRTVNTEAFF. As DNA, the CDR3 is TGTGCCAGCAGGCGGACAGTGAACACTGAAGCTTTCTTT. The full variable domain, completed using reference TRBV7-9 and TRBJ1-1, is DTGVSQNPRHKITKRGQNVTFRCDPISEHNRLYWYRQTLGQGPEFLTYFQNEAQLEKSRLLSDRFSAERPKGSFSTLEIQRTEQGDSAMYLCASRRTVNTEAFFGQGTRLTVV.

The chain employs TRBV29-1 and TRBJ1-1; 8 bases match TRBD1. Germline V CDR1 and CDR2: SQVTM, ANQGSEA. The junction had 11 bases not matched to a gene; V was cut back by 4 bases and J by 10 bases. CDR3 length: 13 residues. This CDR3 reads CSVVRTGRLGAFF. For the CDR3, the DNA is TGCAGCGTTGTTAGGACAGGGAGACTAGGAGCTTTCTTT.

V is TRBV6-5 and J is TRBJ2-4; TRBD1 matches at 9 bases. This CDR3 region has 14 residues. V lost 2 bases, J lost 6 bases, and 2 bases stayed unmatched. Germline CDR1 MNHEY, CDR2 SVGAGI. The CDR3 region is CASSYDRGSNIQYF. The DNA of the CDR3 is TGTGCCAGCAGTTACGACAGGGGGTCAAACATTCAGTACTTC.

This clone was counted only a few times. The rearrangement uses TRBV6-5 and TRBJ1-2; 7 nucleotides align to TRBD1. The CDR3 sequence is 12 residues long. J was trimmed by 5 bases and V by 5 bases; bases with no gene match: 2. Germline loops: CDR1 MNHEY, CDR2 SVGAGI. CDR3 nucleotides: TGTGCCAGCAGTGGGACAGCTTATGGCTACACCTTC. Translated, it gives CASSGTAYGYTF.

This clone was detected once. This may stem from a read error, because a much larger clone lies one nucleotide away. The rearrangement links TRBV6-1 to TRBJ2-7; TRBD1 matches at 7 bases. Germline CDR1 and CDR2: MNHNS and SASEGT. V shed 4 bases, J shed 3 bases, and the junction held 3 bases outside the gene matches. The CDR3 is 13 residues long. The CDR3 here is CASSVGQNYEQYF. The CDR3 nucleotides read TGTGCCAGCAGTGTGGGACAGAACTACGAGCAGTACTTC.

The rearrangement uses TRBV29-1 and TRBJ1-1; D not resolved. The CDR3 extends over 15 amino acids. CDR1 and CDR2 (germline): SQVTM, ANQGSEA. The V gene lost 6 bases and the J gene lost 3 bases, with 20 bases spanning the gap. CDR3 sequence reads: CSVRFGGRGYTEAFF. CDR3 nucleotide sequence: TGCAGCGTCCGCTTCGGCGGGAGAGGGTACACTGAAGCTTTCTTT.

J is TRBJ2-7 and V is TRBV5-6; D is unclear. The V end lost 0 bases, the J end lost 6 bases, and 13 bases lay between the germline ends. CDR3 length equals 14 residues. CDR1 and CDR2 (germline): SGHDT, YYEEEE. CDR3 region: CASSLVDPYTEQYF. The CDR3 nucleotides read TGTGCCAGCAGCTTGGTCGATCCGTACACCGAGCAGTACTTC.

This sequence joins TRBV11-3 and TRBJ2-5; tentative D call: TRBD2 (7 bases). There are 14 residues in the CDR3. Germline values: CDR1 SGHNT, CDR2 YENEEA. Trimming stripped 3 bases from V and 5 bases from J, with 13 bases between. CDR3 sequence (DNA): TGTGCCAGCAGCTTCGGGGGGCCTGGTGAGACCCAGTACTTC. Translation: CASSFGGPGETQYF.

This clone showed up just a few times. J is TRBJ1-6 and V is TRBV2; D is unresolved. Germline V gene sequence: CDR1 SNHLY, CDR2 FYNNEI. V lost 7 bases and J 6 bases, leaving 7 bases between the germline ends. This CDR3 has 12 amino acids. Written as DNA, the CDR3 is TGTGCCAGCATTAACAGTAATTCACCCCTCCACTTT. It yields the protein CASINSNSPLHF.

This chain joins TRBV30 and TRBJ1-1; tentative D call: TRBD1 (5 bases). The V gene's germline CDR1 is GTSNPN and CDR2 SVGIG (reference sequence). V was clipped by 7 bases and J by 6 bases, with 18 bases between them. The length of the CDR3 is 13 residues. CDR3 amino acids: CAFRQGAHAEAFF. The DNA for the CDR3 is TGTGCCTTTCGCCAGGGTGCCCACGCTGAAGCTTTCTTT.

This clone was recorded at least ten times. The chain combines TRBV6-1 with TRBJ1-4, with D tentatively TRBD1 (6 bases). CDR3 size: 15 residues. The germline V and J ends were trimmed by 1 base and 8 bases, with 14 bases remaining between them. Germline CDR1 MNHNS, CDR2 SASEGT. CDR3 residues: CASSEEETGSEKLFF. In nucleotides, the CDR3 is TGTGCCAGCAGTGAAGAGGAGACAGGATCGGAAAAACTGTTTTTT.

The V call is TRBV19, the J call TRBJ1-5; the D is unclear. Germline lookup yields CDR1 LNHDA and CDR2 SQIVND (reference sequence). The CDR3 is 13 residues long. The V end lost 3 bases, the J end lost 4 bases, and 7 bases lay between the germline ends. The DNA for the CDR3 is TGTGCCAGTAGTATGAGGTGGAATCAGCCCCAGCATTTT. Translation: CASSMRWNQPQHF.

This clone was detected only a few times. The CDR3 here is CAWRSDRVSYEQYF. For the CDR3, the DNA is TGTGCCTGGAGGAGTGACAGGGTTTCCTACGAGCAGTACTTC. The rearrangement uses TRBV30 and TRBJ2-7; TRBD1 matches 7 bases. Germline CDR1 and CDR2: GTSNPN and SVGIG (reference sequence). CDR3 length equals 14 residues. V lost 3 bases and J lost 1; bases outside the gene matches: 6.

The J gene is TRBJ2-7, the V gene TRBV5-6, with D possibly being TRBD2 (6 bases). V was cut by 0 bases and J by 0 bases, with 7 bases left in between. This CDR3 has 14 residues. Germline V gene sequence: CDR1 SGHDT, CDR2 YYEEEE. In DNA form, the CDR3 reads TGTGCCAGCAGCTTGGGCGGGGACTCCTACGAGCAGTACTTC. This gives the protein CASSLGGDSYEQYF.

The chain is built from TRBV15 and TRBJ1-5, with D maybe TRBD1 (5 bases). V lost 0 bases, J lost 2 bases, and 8 bases lay in between. Germline assignment: CDR1 LNHNV and CDR2 YYDKDF (reference sequence). This CDR3 contains 15 residues. The CDR3 sequence: CATSRDKGRNQPQHF. The CDR3 DNA reads TGTGCCACCAGCAGAGATAAGGGGCGCAATCAGCCCCAGCATTTT.

J is TRBJ1-3 and V is TRBV18; D remains ambiguous. CDR1 is KGHSH and CDR2 is LQKENI in the germline V gene. This CDR3 contains 16 residues. The V and J ends lost 4 bases and 0 bases respectively, with 13 bases between them. The DNA for the CDR3 is TGTGCCAGCTCACTTGGCAGCGATGGCTCTGGAAACACCATATATTTT. Amino acids: CASSLGSDGSGNTIYF.

V usage is TRBV4-2 and J usage is TRBJ2-1, with TRBD1 as a possible D gene (6 bases). CDR3 length: 13 amino acids. Trimming left V 3 bases short and J 6 bases short, with 9 bases between. Germline V gene lookup returns CDR1 LGHNA and CDR2 YNFKEQ. CDR3 nucleotide sequence: TGTGCCAGCAGCCACGACAGGATCAATGAGCAGTTCTTC. The encoded protein is CASSHDRINEQFF.

This chain connects TRBV5-6 to TRBJ1-5, with 7 bases that match TRBD1. Trimming cost V 2 bases and J 6 bases; bases outside gene matches: 8. CDR3 length: 15 residues. Germline CDR1 reads SGHDT; CDR2 reads YYEEEE. The CDR3 sequence: CASSLRGPLAQPQHF. In nucleotides, the CDR3 is TGTGCCAGCAGCTTAAGGGGGCCTCTCGCTCAGCCCCAGCATTTT. Based on the CDR3 plus reference TRBV5-6 and TRBJ1-5, the full variable domain is DAGVTQSPTHLIKTRGQQVTLRCSPKSGHDTVSWYQQALGQGPQFIFQYYEEEERQRGNFPDRFSGHQFPNYSSELNVNALLLGDSALYLCASSLRGPLAQPQHFGDGTRLSIL.

The V call is TRBV7-6, the J call TRBJ1-4; tentative D call: TRBD1 (5 bases). Trimming left V 4 bases short and J 3 bases short, with 12 bases between. The germline V gene has CDR1 SGHVS and CDR2 FNYEAQ. CDR3 length: 15 amino acids. In DNA form, the CDR3 reads TGTGCCAGCAGCTACCCGGGGGAGGCTAATGAAAAACTGTTTTTT. Translating gives CASSYPGEANEKLFF.

The rearrangement joins TRBV19 to TRBJ1-1; D possibly corresponds to TRBD1 (5 bases). Trimming shortened V by 0 bases and J by 5 bases, and 10 bases separated the two germline ends. The CDR3 totals 14 residues. Germline CDR1 and CDR2: LNHDA and SQIVND (reference sequence). CDR3 loop: CASSIDLEGTEAFF. The CDR3 nucleotides are TGTGCCAGTAGTATAGATCTGGAGGGGACTGAAGCTTTCTTT.

V and J are TRBV5-1 and TRBJ1-2, with D possibly matching TRBD1 (6 bases). Germline lookup yields CDR1 SGHRS and CDR2 YFSETQ. Deletions cut 0 bases from V and 6 bases from J, with 15 bases between. CDR3 length: 15 residues. This CDR3 reads CASSLDRWTVDGYTF. CDR3 DNA: TGCGCCAGCAGCTTGGACAGGTGGACAGTTGATGGCTACACCTTC.

The chain recombines TRBV6-6 with TRBJ2-7; no clear D gene. CDR3 size: 13 residues. Trimming removed 2 bases from V and 3 bases from J, with 8 bases in between. CDR1 is MNHNY, CDR2 SVGAGI, per germline (reference sequence). In nucleotides, the CDR3 is TGTGCCAGCAGTTACGACGGAGACTACGAGCAGTACTTC. Translation: CASSYDGDYEQYF.

The gene calls are TRBV6-1 and TRBJ2-1; 7 nucleotides match TRBD1. Per germline, CDR1 MNHNS and CDR2 SASEGT. This CDR3 is built from 15 residues. Trimming at V came to 5 bases and at J to 3 bases, leaving 7 bases not matched to a gene. The CDR3 DNA follows: TGTGCCAGCAGTATGGGACAGACCTACTACAATGAGCAGTTCTTC. This gives the protein CASSMGQTYYNEQFF.

The CDR3 sequence: CASSLTPPIRGEQFF. The CDR3 nucleotides are TGTGCCAGCAGCTTAACCCCCCCCATCCGAGGTGAGCAGTTCTTC. The chain joins TRBV13 to TRBJ2-1; D remains ambiguous. The germline V and J ends were trimmed by 2 bases and 9 bases, with 17 bases remaining between them. The CDR3 sequence is 15 residues long. The germline V gene encodes CDR1 PRHDT and CDR2 FYEKMQ (reference sequence).

The chain is built from TRBV7-9 and TRBJ1-2; 9 positions agree with TRBD1. V dropped 8 bases and J dropped 7; count of bases not matched to a gene: 5. The CDR3 is made up of 12 amino acids. CDR1 and CDR2 (germline): SEHNR, FQNEAQ (reference sequence). CDR3 region: CASRDRVGGYTF. The CDR3 DNA is TGTGCCAGCCGGGACAGGGTTGGTGGCTACACCTTC.

The J gene is TRBJ2-1, the V gene TRBV9; D is unclear. Per the germline V gene, CDR1 is SGDLS and CDR2 is YYNGEE. The V end was cut by 2 bases, the J end by 0 bases, with 12 bases between. The CDR3 sequence is 16 residues long. Here the CDR3 DNA reads TGTGCCAGCAGCGTGGCGAGGTATTCCTCCTACAATGAGCAGTTCTTC. This codes for CASSVARYSSYNEQFF.

The chain employs TRBV6-6 and TRBJ1-5, with 7 bases identical to TRBD1. With V trimmed by 6 bases and J by 1 base, 3 bases remained unmatched. CDR1 and CDR2 (germline): MNHNY, SVGAGI (reference sequence). The CDR3 is made up of 14 amino acids. CDR3 in DNA: TGTGCCAGCAGCCGGGACAGAAGCAATCAGCCCCAGCATTTT. Encoded protein: CASSRDRSNQPQHF.

The genes are TRBV5-6 and TRBJ1-4; 7 nucleotides agree with TRBD1. The germline gives CDR1 SGHDT, CDR2 YYEEEE. V lost 4 bases and J lost 6; bases outside the gene matches: 3. This CDR3 is 13 amino acids long. As DNA, the CDR3 is TGTGCCAGCAGCCTAGGGGGCGATGAAAAACTGTTTTTT. Amino acid sequence: CASSLGGDEKLFF.

The chain joins TRBV29-1 to TRBJ1-3; possibly TRBD1 for D (6 bases). Trimming left V 5 bases short and J 0 bases short, with 11 bases between. CDR3 length equals 14 residues. In germline, CDR1 is SQVTM, CDR2 ANQGSEA. CDR3 in amino acids: CSVRSGASGNTIYF. The CDR3 nucleotides read TGCAGCGTTCGGTCAGGGGCCTCTGGAAACACCATATATTTT. Using reference TRBV29-1 and TRBJ1-3 for the parts outside the CDR3, the full variable domain is SAVISQKPSRDICQRGTSLTIQCQVDSQVTMMFWYRQQPGQSLTLIATANQGSEATYESGFVIDKFPISRPNLTFSTLTVSNMSPEDSSIYLCSVRSGASGNTIYFGEGSWLTVV.

V and J are TRBV18 and TRBJ2-7, with 11 bases matching TRBD1. CDR1 and CDR2 from the germline V gene are KGHSH and LQKENI. Trimming at V came to 3 bases and at J to 0 bases, leaving 4 bases not matched to a gene. The CDR3 runs to 16 residues. The CDR3 protein is CASSPTGTGGSYEQYF. Here the CDR3 DNA reads TGTGCCAGCTCACCTACTGGGACAGGGGGCTCCTACGAGCAGTACTTC.

This chain uses TRBV11-2 with TRBJ2-3, with D maybe TRBD1 (5 bases). With 2 bases removed from V and 2 bases from J, the gap between germline ends came to 8 bases. Germline V gives CDR1 SGHAT, CDR2 FQNNGV. The CDR3 runs 14 residues. The CDR3 here is CASSLRGSTDTQYF. The CDR3 coding sequence is TGTGCCAGCAGCTTAAGGGGCTCCACAGATACGCAGTATTTT.